The sequence of this T cell receptor beta chain was determined in a study of blood T cell repertoires in COVID-19. Looking at the study overall: Both acute and convalescent COVID-19 samples were obtained from the United States, Italy and Spain.

The CDR3 contains 16 residues. Trimming pared 5 bases from V and 1 base from J, leaving 19 bases between. Germline CDR1 SGHNT, CDR2 YYREEE (reference sequence). In the original workflow: Estimation of nucleated cell counts was performed using reference gene primer amplification. Measured with immunoSEQ multiplex PCR; TCRdb has only the in-frame clones, and not every one. That table gives V, J and clone size, and the DNA gave D and trimming. The sample comprises about 280,000 clones, about 86% of which are singletons, and approximately 2% rests with the top ten. V usage is TRBV5-4 and J usage is TRBJ2-7; tentative D call: TRBD1 (6 bases). The receptor's source is a woman under 40 who had recovered from COVID-19. Sequenced input: peripheral blood. The CDR3 is CASSSGAGQLSYEQYF. CDR3 nucleotides: TGTGCCAGCAGTTCTGGGGCAGGACAGTTATCCTACGAGCAGTACTTC.